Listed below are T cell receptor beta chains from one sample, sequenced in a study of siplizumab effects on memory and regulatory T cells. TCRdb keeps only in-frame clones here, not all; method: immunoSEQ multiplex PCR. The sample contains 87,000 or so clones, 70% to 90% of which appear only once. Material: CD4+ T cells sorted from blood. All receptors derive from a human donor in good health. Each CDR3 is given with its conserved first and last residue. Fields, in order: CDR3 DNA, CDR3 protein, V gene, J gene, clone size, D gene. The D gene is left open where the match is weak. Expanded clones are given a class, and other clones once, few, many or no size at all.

cdr3_nt: TGCGCCAGCAGCCATTTATTTGACAGGGTGAAAGAAAAACTGTTTTTT
cdr3_aa: CASSHLFDRVKEKLFF
v_call: TRBV4-1
j_call: TRBJ1-4
clone_size: -
d_call: TRBD1

cdr3_nt: TGTGCCAGCAGCTTAAATTATGGCCCTATTCAGTACTTC
cdr3_aa: CASSLNYGPIQYF
v_call: TRBV27
j_call: TRBJ2-4
clone_size: -
d_call: -

cdr3_nt: TGTGCCAGCAGCTTCCGGACTAGCGGAAACTACAATGAGCAGTTCTTC
cdr3_aa: CASSFRTSGNYNEQFF
v_call: TRBV14
j_call: TRBJ2-1
clone_size: -
d_call: TRBD2

cdr3_nt: TGTGCCAGCTTAGAGGACGGGAACACTGAAGCTTTCTTT
cdr3_aa: CASLEDGNTEAFF
v_call: TRBV18
j_call: TRBJ1-1
clone_size: few
d_call: -

cdr3_nt: TGTGCCAGCAGTGAATTTGAGGGGGAGGGCGAAAAACTGTTTTTT
cdr3_aa: CASSEFEGEGEKLFF
v_call: TRBV25-1
j_call: TRBJ1-4
clone_size: -
d_call: -

cdr3_nt: TGTGCCAGCAGCTTAGTATCCGAGACCCAGTACTTC
cdr3_aa: CASSLVSETQYF
v_call: TRBV7-2
j_call: TRBJ2-5
clone_size: -
d_call: -

cdr3_nt: TGTGCCAGTAGTATGTTCGGCTTCGAGCAGTACTTC
cdr3_aa: CASSMFGFEQYF
v_call: TRBV19
j_call: TRBJ2-7
clone_size: few
d_call: -

cdr3_nt: TGTGCCAGCAGCCAGACCGGGACAGGGTCCGGCGAGCAGTACTTC
cdr3_aa: CASSQTGTGSGEQYF
v_call: TRBV4-2
j_call: TRBJ2-7
clone_size: -
d_call: TRBD1

cdr3_nt: TGTGCCAGCAGCACGACAGGGATGAACACTGAAGCTTTCTTT
cdr3_aa: CASSTTGMNTEAFF
v_call: TRBV13
j_call: TRBJ1-1
clone_size: -
d_call: TRBD1

cdr3_nt: TGCAGCGTGGTGGGTCAAGGGGCAGGGGGCGTTTTACTGACTGAAGCTTTCTTT
cdr3_aa: CSVVGQGAGGVLLTEAFF
v_call: TRBV29-1
j_call: TRBJ1-1
clone_size: -
d_call: TRBD1

cdr3_nt: TGTGCCAGCAGTTCTAGCGGGATTAGATCCGAGCAGTACTTC
cdr3_aa: CASSSSGIRSEQYF
v_call: TRBV27
j_call: TRBJ2-7
clone_size: -
d_call: TRBD2

cdr3_nt: TGTGCCAGTAGTACCGACACTAGCGGGAGCAGCACAGATACGCAGTATTTT
cdr3_aa: CASSTDTSGSSTDTQYF
v_call: TRBV19
j_call: TRBJ2-3
clone_size: -
d_call: TRBD2

cdr3_nt: TGTGCCAGCAGTGCCCAGCCTCTCCCTGAGCAGTACTTC
cdr3_aa: CASSAQPLPEQYF
v_call: TRBV6-1
j_call: TRBJ2-7
clone_size: -
d_call: -

cdr3_nt: TGTGCCAGCAGCCCATTTAGTGGTACTAGCGGGAGGGTGGGTGAGCAGTTCTTC
cdr3_aa: CASSPFSGTSGRVGEQFF
v_call: TRBV9
j_call: TRBJ2-1
clone_size: once
d_call: TRBD2

cdr3_nt: TGCGCCAGCAGCTGGGGCGGAAATGAGCAGTTCTTC
cdr3_aa: CASSWGGNEQFF
v_call: TRBV5-1
j_call: TRBJ2-1
clone_size: -
d_call: -

cdr3_nt: TGTGCCAGCTCACCACCGGTTCTAGCGGGACAAGAGACCCAGTACTTC
cdr3_aa: CASSPPVLAGQETQYF
v_call: TRBV18
j_call: TRBJ2-5
clone_size: -
d_call: TRBD2

cdr3_nt: TGTGCCAGTAGTATCCGGACTAGCGGATCCTACGAGCAGTACTTC
cdr3_aa: CASSIRTSGSYEQYF
v_call: TRBV19
j_call: TRBJ2-7
clone_size: -
d_call: TRBD2

cdr3_nt: TGCAGCGTACAGGAAGCCAATCAGCCCCAGCATTTT
cdr3_aa: CSVQEANQPQHF
v_call: TRBV29-1
j_call: TRBJ1-5
clone_size: -
d_call: -

cdr3_nt: TGTGCCAGCAGCCTCCGACTAGCGGGATTCTACAATGAGCAGTTCTTC
cdr3_aa: CASSLRLAGFYNEQFF
v_call: TRBV11-2
j_call: TRBJ2-1
clone_size: -
d_call: TRBD2

cdr3_nt: TGTGCCAGCAGCTTAAGGGGCAGGGACTTCGGCGATGAGCAGTTCTTC
cdr3_aa: CASSLRGRDFGDEQFF
v_call: TRBV7-3
j_call: TRBJ2-1
clone_size: -
d_call: -

cdr3_nt: TGTGCCAGTTTAGGGGGCGGCAAGCACGAGCAGTACTTC
cdr3_aa: CASLGGGKHEQYF
v_call: TRBV19
j_call: TRBJ2-7
clone_size: -
d_call: TRBD1

cdr3_nt: TGTGCCAGCAGCTCACACGGTCAGGGCACGAACACCGGGGAGCTGTTTTTT
cdr3_aa: CASSSHGQGTNTGELFF
v_call: TRBV5-4
j_call: TRBJ2-2
clone_size: -
d_call: -

cdr3_nt: TGTGCCAGCAGTGTCGCCGGCGGGGCAAATCAGCCCCAGCATTTT
cdr3_aa: CASSVAGGANQPQHF
v_call: TRBV6-1
j_call: TRBJ1-5
clone_size: -
d_call: -

cdr3_nt: TGTGCCTGGAGTGTGTGGCAGGGGGAGCAAGAGACCCAGTACTTC
cdr3_aa: CAWSVWQGEQETQYF
v_call: TRBV30
j_call: TRBJ2-5
clone_size: -
d_call: TRBD1

cdr3_nt: TGTGCCACCCATACAGGGGACTTAGAAGCTTTCTTT
cdr3_aa: CATHTGDLEAFF
v_call: TRBV6-5
j_call: TRBJ1-1
clone_size: -
d_call: TRBD1

cdr3_nt: TGCGCCAGCAGGTCGGACAGATACAATGAAAAACTGTTTTTT
cdr3_aa: CASRSDRYNEKLFF
v_call: TRBV5-1
j_call: TRBJ1-4
clone_size: -
d_call: -

cdr3_nt: TGTGCCAGCAGCTTAGGGGCAGGGTCAGATACGCAGTATTTT
cdr3_aa: CASSLGAGSDTQYF
v_call: TRBV7-3
j_call: TRBJ2-3
clone_size: -
d_call: -

cdr3_nt: TGTGCCTGGAGTGTAAGACTAGGGGGTGGCTACACCTTC
cdr3_aa: CAWSVRLGGGYTF
v_call: TRBV30
j_call: TRBJ1-2
clone_size: -
d_call: -

cdr3_nt: TGTGCCAGCAGTTACTCGGGGGGCGAGCAGTACTTC
cdr3_aa: CASSYSGGEQYF
v_call: TRBV6-5
j_call: TRBJ2-7
clone_size: -
d_call: -

cdr3_nt: TGTGCCAGCAGTGACTCAACGACAGGCTCCACTGAAGCTTTCTTT
cdr3_aa: CASSDSTTGSTEAFF
v_call: TRBV6-4
j_call: TRBJ1-1
clone_size: -
d_call: -

cdr3_nt: TGTGCCATCAAAATAGGCGGGAGGCCCTACGAGCAGTACTTC
cdr3_aa: CAIKIGGRPYEQYF
v_call: TRBV10-3
j_call: TRBJ2-7
clone_size: few
d_call: TRBD2

cdr3_nt: TGTGCCAGCATGGCTAGCGCCGACTACGAGCAGTACTTC
cdr3_aa: CASMASADYEQYF
v_call: TRBV2
j_call: TRBJ2-7
clone_size: -
d_call: -

cdr3_nt: TGTGCCAGCAGCTCCGGGACAGCAACTTACAATGAGCAGTTCTTC
cdr3_aa: CASSSGTATYNEQFF
v_call: TRBV7-2
j_call: TRBJ2-1
clone_size: -
d_call: TRBD1

cdr3_nt: TGCAGCGTGAAGACAGGGCCTAACACCGGGGAGCTGTTTTTT
cdr3_aa: CSVKTGPNTGELFF
v_call: TRBV29-1
j_call: TRBJ2-2
clone_size: once
d_call: TRBD1

cdr3_nt: TGTGCCAGCAGTCCTGGACTAGTTTCCGGGGAGCTGTTTTTT
cdr3_aa: CASSPGLVSGELFF
v_call: TRBV6-6
j_call: TRBJ2-2
clone_size: -
d_call: TRBD2

cdr3_nt: TGTGCCAGCAGCGTGGGACCTCTACGAGATACGCAGTATTTT
cdr3_aa: CASSVGPLRDTQYF
v_call: TRBV7-9
j_call: TRBJ2-3
clone_size: -
d_call: -

cdr3_nt: TGTGCCAGCAGCTTAGGGCGGGAGGGCGAGCAGTTCTTC
cdr3_aa: CASSLGREGEQFF
v_call: TRBV7-2
j_call: TRBJ2-1
clone_size: -
d_call: TRBD2

cdr3_nt: TGTGCCAGCAGCACACGGACAGATACGCAGTATTTT
cdr3_aa: CASSTRTDTQYF
v_call: TRBV7-8
j_call: TRBJ2-3
clone_size: -
d_call: -

cdr3_nt: TGTGCCAGCAGTCCCCGGGACAGGGAAAGAGAGACCCAGTACTTC
cdr3_aa: CASSPRDRERETQYF
v_call: TRBV27
j_call: TRBJ2-5
clone_size: once
d_call: TRBD1

cdr3_nt: TGTGCCATCAGTGTGACTTTACGCACCGGGGAGCTGTTTTTT
cdr3_aa: CAISVTLRTGELFF
v_call: TRBV10-3
j_call: TRBJ2-2
clone_size: -
d_call: -

cdr3_nt: TGTGCCTGGAGATCCCAGGGCCAAAACATTCAGTACTTC
cdr3_aa: CAWRSQGQNIQYF
v_call: TRBV30
j_call: TRBJ2-4
clone_size: -
d_call: -

cdr3_nt: TGTGCCAGTAGTATAATCAAGAACACTGAAGCTTTCTTT
cdr3_aa: CASSIIKNTEAFF
v_call: TRBV19
j_call: TRBJ1-1
clone_size: -
d_call: -

cdr3_nt: TGTGCCAGCAGTCCTGGGACCCAGCGGGCCACAGATACGCAGTATTTT
cdr3_aa: CASSPGTQRATDTQYF
v_call: TRBV7-3
j_call: TRBJ2-3
clone_size: medium-sized
d_call: -

cdr3_nt: TGTGCCAGTAGTATAGGTGGGAATGGCTACACCTTC
cdr3_aa: CASSIGGNGYTF
v_call: TRBV19
j_call: TRBJ1-2
clone_size: -
d_call: -

cdr3_nt: TGTGCCAGCATGTGGGGAGGCACTAATGAAAAACTGTTTTTT
cdr3_aa: CASMWGGTNEKLFF
v_call: TRBV28
j_call: TRBJ1-4
clone_size: -
d_call: -

cdr3_nt: TGCGCCAGCAGCCCTGGAGGACAGGGGTATGAAAAACTGTTTTTT
cdr3_aa: CASSPGGQGYEKLFF
v_call: TRBV5-1
j_call: TRBJ1-4
clone_size: -
d_call: TRBD1

cdr3_nt: TGTGCCAGCTCACCGAGTTCAGCTATTAACCCTGTCCATGGCGAGTACTTC
cdr3_aa: CASSPSSAINPVHGEYF
v_call: TRBV18
j_call: TRBJ2-7
clone_size: -
d_call: -

cdr3_nt: TGCGCCAGCAGCCAAGCGGGGGTCTCCTACAATGAGCAGTTCTTC
cdr3_aa: CASSQAGVSYNEQFF
v_call: TRBV4-1
j_call: TRBJ2-1
clone_size: -
d_call: -

cdr3_nt: TGTGCCATCAGTGACGGCAGATATAGCAATCAGCCCCAGCATTTT
cdr3_aa: CAISDGRYSNQPQHF
v_call: TRBV10-3
j_call: TRBJ1-5
clone_size: -
d_call: -

cdr3_nt: TGTGCCAGCAGCGGCGGACTAGCGGGAGGATACACCGGGGAGCTGTTTTTT
cdr3_aa: CASSGGLAGGYTGELFF
v_call: TRBV7-9
j_call: TRBJ2-2
clone_size: once
d_call: TRBD2

cdr3_nt: TGTGCCAGCAGCGTATCCTCTTCGTCGGGCAGGTGGGCGGGAGACCGCAATGAGCAGTTCTTC
cdr3_aa: CASSVSSSSGRWAGDRNEQFF
v_call: TRBV9
j_call: TRBJ2-1
clone_size: -
d_call: TRBD2

cdr3_nt: TGTGCCAGTAGTCCAATGGGACCGGGCGCGGGAAGCAATCAGCCCCAGCATTTT
cdr3_aa: CASSPMGPGAGSNQPQHF
v_call: TRBV19
j_call: TRBJ1-5
clone_size: -
d_call: -

cdr3_nt: TGTGCCAGCAGCCCAGGACTAGCGGGCCGATCCCGAGATACGCAGTATTTT
cdr3_aa: CASSPGLAGRSRDTQYF
v_call: TRBV11-1
j_call: TRBJ2-3
clone_size: -
d_call: TRBD2

cdr3_nt: TGCAGCGTCTGGGGACAGATGAACACCGAAGCTTTCTTT
cdr3_aa: CSVWGQMNTEAFF
v_call: TRBV29-1
j_call: TRBJ1-1
clone_size: -
d_call: TRBD1

cdr3_nt: TGTGCCAGCAGCCTACCGGGACCGCTAAATGAAAAACTGTTTTTT
cdr3_aa: CASSLPGPLNEKLFF
v_call: TRBV5-6
j_call: TRBJ1-4
clone_size: -
d_call: -